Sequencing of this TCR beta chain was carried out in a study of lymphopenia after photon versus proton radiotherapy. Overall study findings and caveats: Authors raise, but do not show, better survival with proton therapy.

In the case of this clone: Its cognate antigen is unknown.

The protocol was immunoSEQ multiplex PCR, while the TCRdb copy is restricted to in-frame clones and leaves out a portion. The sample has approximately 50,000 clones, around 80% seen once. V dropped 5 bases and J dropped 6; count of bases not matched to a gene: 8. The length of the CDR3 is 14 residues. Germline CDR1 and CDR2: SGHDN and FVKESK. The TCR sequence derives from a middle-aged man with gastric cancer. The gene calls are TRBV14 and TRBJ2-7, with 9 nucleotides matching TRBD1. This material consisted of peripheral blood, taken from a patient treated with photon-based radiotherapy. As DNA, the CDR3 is TGTGCCAGCAGCTCACGGGACAGGGTCGGCGAGCAGTACTTC. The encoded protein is CASSSRDRVGEQYF.